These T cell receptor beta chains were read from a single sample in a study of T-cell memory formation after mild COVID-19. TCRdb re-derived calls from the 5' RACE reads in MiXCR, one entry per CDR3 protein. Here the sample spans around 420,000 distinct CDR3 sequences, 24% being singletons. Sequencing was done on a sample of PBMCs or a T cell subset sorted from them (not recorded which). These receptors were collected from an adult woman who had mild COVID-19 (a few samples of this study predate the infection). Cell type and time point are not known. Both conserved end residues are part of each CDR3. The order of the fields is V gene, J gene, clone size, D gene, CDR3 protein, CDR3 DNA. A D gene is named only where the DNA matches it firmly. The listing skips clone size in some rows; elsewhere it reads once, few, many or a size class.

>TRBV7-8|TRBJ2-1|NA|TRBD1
CASSFSSRARGPSYNEQFF
TGTGCCAGCAGTTTCTCTTCCCGAGCTAGGGGGCCTTCCTACAATGAGCAGTTCTTC
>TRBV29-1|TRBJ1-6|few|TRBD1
CSVEATGGRSF
TGCAGCGTTGAAGCGACAGGGGGCCGATCCTTT
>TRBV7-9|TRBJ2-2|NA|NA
CASGGLPGELFF
TGTGCCAGCGGGGGCCTCCCCGGGGAGCTGTTTTTT
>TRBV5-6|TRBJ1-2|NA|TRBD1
CASSLVGDRGLRGYGYTF
TGTGCCAGCAGCTTGGTCGGGGACAGGGGGCTCCGCGGCTATGGCTACACCTTC
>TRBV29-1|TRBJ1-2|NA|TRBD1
CSYGTGSDYGYTF
TGCAGCTACGGGACAGGGTCGGACTATGGCTACACCTTC
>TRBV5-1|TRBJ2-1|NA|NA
CASRKEVSSYNEQFF
TGCGCCAGCAGAAAAGAAGTGAGCTCCTACAATGAGCAGTTCTTC
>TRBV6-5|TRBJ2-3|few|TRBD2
CASSKSGVDTDTQYF
TGTGCCAGCAGTAAGAGCGGGGTAGACACAGATACGCAGTATTTT
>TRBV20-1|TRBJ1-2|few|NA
CSAWTGGYTF
TGCAGTGCTTGGACCGGTGGCTACACCTTC
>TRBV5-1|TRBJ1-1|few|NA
CASSLMPGAQTEAFF
TGCGCCAGCAGCTTGATGCCGGGGGCGCAGACTGAAGCTTTCTTT
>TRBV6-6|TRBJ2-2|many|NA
CASRTVHTGELFF
TGTGCCAGCCGGACCGTCCACACCGGGGAGCTGTTTTTT
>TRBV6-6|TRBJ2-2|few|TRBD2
CASSYGLAGSNTGELFF
TGTGCCAGCAGTTACGGGCTAGCGGGGTCGAACACCGGGGAGCTGTTTTTT
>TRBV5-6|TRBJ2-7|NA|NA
CASSLRGEDYEQYF
TGTGCCAGCAGCTTGCGAGGGGAGGACTACGAGCAGTACTTC
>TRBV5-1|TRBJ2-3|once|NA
CASSPRSASTDTQYF
TGCGCCAGCAGCCCGAGATCGGCTAGCACAGATACGCAGTATTTT
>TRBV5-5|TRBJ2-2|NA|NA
CASSPGVGNTGELFF
TGTGCCAGCAGCCCCGGGGTGGGGAACACCGGGGAGCTGTTTTTT
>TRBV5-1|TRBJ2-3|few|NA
CASSLVQGTDTQYF
TGCGCCAGCAGCTTGGTGCAGGGAACAGATACGCAGTATTTT
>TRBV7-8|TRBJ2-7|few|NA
CASSIPPGVSEQYF
TGTGCCAGCAGCATACCCCCAGGGGTTTCTGAGCAGTACTTC
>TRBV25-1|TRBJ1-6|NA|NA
CASRVDTYNSPLHF
TGTGCCAGCCGCGTCGACACATATAATTCACCCCTCCACTTT
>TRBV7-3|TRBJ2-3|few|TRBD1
CASSRDRASTDTQYF
TGTGCCAGCAGTCGGGACAGGGCTAGCACAGATACGCAGTATTTT
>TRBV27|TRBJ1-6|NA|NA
CASSLSSARGRSPLHF
TGTGCCAGCAGTTTATCCTCGGCCAGGGGACGATCACCCCTCCACTTT
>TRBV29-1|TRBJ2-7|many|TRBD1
CSSQGGQGPYEQYF
TGCAGCTCACAAGGGGGACAGGGACCCTACGAGCAGTACTTC
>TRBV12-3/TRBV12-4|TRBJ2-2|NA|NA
CASSFGGGSGELFF
TGTGCCAGCAGTTTCGGTGGGGGATCCGGGGAGCTGTTTTTT
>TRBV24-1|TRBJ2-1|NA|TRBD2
CATSAASGHVNEQFF
TGTGCCACCAGTGCGGCTAGCGGGCACGTTAATGAGCAGTTCTTC
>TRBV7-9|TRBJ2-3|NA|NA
CASGPGASTDTQYF
TGTGCCAGCGGACCGGGGGCTAGCACAGATACGCAGTATTTT
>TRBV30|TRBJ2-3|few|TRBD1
CAWIRTGGTTTDTQYF
TGTGCCTGGATAAGGACAGGGGGCACGACTACAGATACGCAGTATTTT
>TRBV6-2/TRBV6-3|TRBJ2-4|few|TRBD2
CASSYPHVNQRESKVKNIQYF
TGTGCCAGCAGTTACCCACACGTCAACCAGCGGGAGTCGAAAGTGAAAAACATTCAGTACTTC